What follows are 29 T cell receptor beta chains derived from one specimen sequenced in a study of vaccination and CD4 T cells after COVID-19 (dated by TCRdb to the early 2020s). The sample's treatment or condition label, in plain terms: approximately nine-day PBMC culture with coronavirus spike peptide pools or control peptides (ViraFEST assay). No cognate antigen is known for these TCRs. Library creation used PCR. These reads were obtained on an Illumina iSeq 100. DNA from cultured CD4+ T cells was subjected to TCR sequencing with the Oncomine TCR Beta short-read assay at the Johns Hopkins FTIC core. The public reads were reanalyzed by TCRdb: fastp trimming at Q25, MiXCR alignment, in-frame beta chains only. Each CDR3 protein appears once, grouped with its most common genes and DNA. The sample contains about 11,000 distinct CDR3 sequences, 44% of them found a single time. In total, the top ten clones hold 7% of the sample.

The sample was CD4+ T cells from blood, cultured in vitro. These receptors all stem from a human donor who had recovered from COVID-19.

This clonotype was seen more than once but under ten times. The chain recombines TRBV20-1 with TRBJ2-6; D is unresolved. V lost 7 bases, J lost 3 bases, and 13 bases lay in between. CDR3 length equals 14 residues. Germline V gene sequence: CDR1 DFQATT, CDR2 SNEGSKA (reference sequence). For the CDR3, the DNA is TGCAGTGTCCCGGATCAGAGTGGGGCCAACGTCCTGACTTTC. Protein sequence: CSVPDQSGANVLTF.

The rearrangement links TRBV5-5 to TRBJ1-1, with D possibly TRBD1 on 5 matching bases. CDR3 length equals 17 residues. Germline V gene data show CDR1 as SGHKS and CDR2 as YYEKEE (reference sequence). Trimming stripped 0 bases from V and 6 bases from J, with 21 bases between. CDR3 sequence: CASSLDLGVGRFAEAFF. The CDR3 nucleotides are TGTGCCAGCAGCTTGGATTTGGGGGTGGGTCGTTTCGCTGAAGCTTTCTTT.

The rearrangement uses TRBV30 and TRBJ1-6, with D unclear. This CDR3 spans 14 amino acids. Germline V gene sequence: CDR1 GTSNPN, CDR2 SVGIG (reference sequence). V was clipped by 5 bases and J by 10 bases, with 18 bases between them. As DNA, the CDR3 is TGTGCCTGGCAGAAAACGGGATTTCCATCACCCCTCCACTTT. It translates to CAWQKTGFPSPLHF.

This clonotype was detected once. This chain links TRBV28 with TRBJ2-7; D is perhaps TRBD1 (6 bases). The CDR3 covers 14 residues. Germline CDR1 is MDHEN and CDR2 is SYDVKM. Between the trimmed V and J ends, which lost 2 bases and 2 bases, there was a span of 10 bases. The CDR3 region has the DNA TGTGCCAGCAGTTTACTAACAGGGCCCTACGAGCAGTACTTC. Translation: CASSLLTGPYEQYF.

The V gene is TRBV6-1, the J gene TRBJ2-7; 9 bases fit TRBD1. CDR3 size: 14 residues. Germline values: CDR1 MNHNS, CDR2 SASEGT. V shed 3 bases and J 3 bases; nucleotides not matched to a gene: 3. The CDR3 DNA follows: TGTGCCAGCAGTGACAACAGGGGGCACTACGAGCAGTACTTC. It specifies CASSDNRGHYEQYF.

This sequence joins TRBV2 and TRBJ1-2; 8 nucleotides align to TRBD1. There are 13 residues in the CDR3. The V gene's germline CDR1 is SNHLY and CDR2 FYNNEI. V lost 7 bases and J lost 6; bases outside the gene matches: 7. CDR3 in DNA: TGTGCCAGCAAGGGACGACAGGGGAATGGCTACACCTTC. Translation: CASKGRQGNGYTF. The variable domain in full, with the rest retrieved from reference TRBV2 and TRBJ1-2, is EPEVTQTPSHQVTQMGQEVILRCVPISNHLYFYWYRQILGQKVEFLVSFYNNEISEKSEIFDDQFSVERPDGSNFTLKIRSTKLEDSAMYFCASKGRQGNGYTFGSGTRLTVV.

The rearrangement uses TRBV7-2 and TRBJ1-1; 9 nucleotides agree with TRBD1. The CDR3 is made up of 16 amino acids. After removal of 4 bases from V and 2 bases from J, the junction contained 8 bases not matched to a gene. Germline CDR1 reads SGHTA; CDR2 reads FQGNSA. CDR3 loop: CASSSRQGGFNTEAFF. CDR3 coding DNA: TGTGCCAGCAGCTCAAGACAGGGGGGTTTTAACACTGAAGCTTTCTTT.

This clonotype was counted only a few times. This chain links TRBV24-1 with TRBJ2-3; 10 bases match TRBD1. The CDR3 is 15 amino acids. Trimming removed 4 bases from V and 4 bases from J; junction bases left unmatched: 4. The germline V gene encodes CDR1 KGHDR and CDR2 SFDVKD. The CDR3, as DNA: TGTGCCACCAGTGACCCGGACAGGGGGGCAGATACGCAGTATTTT. The encoded protein is CATSDPDRGADTQYF.

The chain joins TRBV5-1 to TRBJ1-5; D is ambiguous. Trimming took 4 bases from V and 7 from J, leaving 15 bases between them. The CDR3 runs to 14 residues. CDR1 and CDR2 (germline): SGHRS, YFSETQ. The CDR3 sequence: CASSPDRLEQPQHF. CDR3 nucleotides: TGCGCCAGCAGCCCCGACCGGTTAGAGCAGCCCCAGCATTTT.

The chain combines TRBV6-5 with TRBJ2-7; possible D gene TRBD1, 6 bases. The CDR3 has 15 amino acids. Germline loops: CDR1 MNHEY, CDR2 SVGAGI. Trimming pared 2 bases from V and 1 base from J, leaving 12 bases between. The CDR3 nucleotides are TGTGCCAGCAGTTACGTGTCAGGGGCATCCTACGAGCAGTACTTC. The encoded protein is CASSYVSGASYEQYF.

V and J are TRBV5-8 and TRBJ2-7, with 7 bases matching TRBD2. V lost 0 bases to trimming and J lost 3 bases; unmatched junction nucleotides: 6. The CDR3 length is 15 residues. Per the germline V gene, CDR1 is SGHTS and CDR2 is YDEGEE. The CDR3 nucleotides are TGTGCCAGCAGCTTGGTGGGGACTAACCTCTACGAGCAGTACTTC. This gives the protein CASSLVGTNLYEQYF. Full variable domain (missing parts from reference TRBV5-8 and TRBJ2-7): EAGVTQSPTHLIKTRGQQATLRCSPISGHTSVYWYQQALGLGLQFLLWYDEGEERNRGNFPPRFSGRQFPNYSSELNVNALELEDSALYLCASSLVGTNLYEQYFGPGTRLTVT.

The rearrangement uses TRBV19 and TRBJ2-7; either TRBD1 or TRBD2 may fit D (5 bases each). Germline V CDR1 and CDR2: LNHDA, SQIVND (reference sequence). V lost 3 bases to trimming and J lost 5 bases, with 14 bases between them. The CDR3 has 14 residues. CDR3 region: CASSISRGLNEQYF. The DNA for the CDR3 is TGTGCCAGTAGTATCTCGAGGGGTTTAAACGAGCAGTACTTC.

The V and J genes are TRBV2 and TRBJ2-5; TRBD2 aligns across 13 bases. This CDR3 is 15 amino acids long. The junction had 4 bases not matched to a gene; V was cut back by 4 bases and J by 5 bases. From germline, CDR1 is SNHLY and CDR2 FYNNEI. CDR3 in amino acids: CASSVTSGGLETQYF. The CDR3 coding sequence is TGTGCCAGCAGTGTGACTAGCGGGGGGCTGGAGACCCAGTACTTC.

V gene TRBV27 combines with J gene TRBJ1-1; D remains ambiguous. The germline V gene has CDR1 MNHEY and CDR2 SMNVEV (reference sequence). Deletions cut 2 bases from V and 4 bases from J, with 11 bases between. The CDR3 is made up of 14 amino acids. CDR3 bases: TGTGCCAGCAGTTTAGTTTTAGGAGGCACTGAAGCTTTCTTT. Translation: CASSLVLGGTEAFF.

CDR3 sequence reads: CASSFNRATGGYEQYF. DNA of the CDR3: TGTGCCAGCAGTTTCAACCGCGCGACAGGGGGCTACGAGCAGTACTTC. V gene TRBV7-9 combines with J gene TRBJ2-7, with 9 bases aligning to TRBD1. The CDR3 is 16 residues long. CDR1 is SEHNR and CDR2 is FQNEAQ in the germline V gene (reference sequence). V lost 6 bases to trimming and J lost 3 bases; unmatched junction nucleotides: 12.

The chain carries TRBV7-9 and TRBJ2-1, with D perhaps TRBD2 (8 bases). Trimming took 4 bases from V and 8 from J, leaving 30 bases between them. This CDR3 region has 19 residues. Germline-derived CDR1 and CDR2 are SEHNR and FQNEAQ (reference sequence). The CDR3 DNA reads as TGTGCCAGCAGCTCACGGGAGGGCCGGGGAGGGGGCCTCTTCGATGAGCAGTTCTTC. Translation: CASSSREGRGGGLFDEQFF.

The rearrangement uses TRBV9 and TRBJ2-7, with 12 bases aligning to TRBD2. This CDR3 has 16 residues. Trimming at V came to 3 bases and at J to 2 bases, leaving 6 bases not matched to a gene. Germline V lookup: CDR1 SGDLS, CDR2 YYNGEE. The CDR3: CASSEGGLAGTYEQYF. The CDR3 nucleotides are TGTGCCAGCAGCGAGGGAGGACTAGCGGGAACCTACGAGCAGTACTTC.

The chain links TRBV9 to TRBJ1-6, with D unclear. Germline CDR1 reads SGDLS; CDR2 reads YYNGEE. V was shortened by 0 bases and J by 10 bases, with 11 bases between the two germline ends. The CDR3 consists of 14 residues. CDR3 sequence: CASSVGPQRSPLHF. The CDR3 DNA reads as TGTGCCAGCAGCGTAGGTCCCCAGAGATCACCCCTCCACTTT.

This chain connects TRBV29-1 to TRBJ1-1; D may be TRBD1 (6 bases). CDR3 length: 15 residues. The germline V gene has CDR1 SQVTM and CDR2 ANQGSEA. Trimming pared 6 bases from V and 3 bases from J, leaving 20 bases between. CDR3 in DNA: TGCAGCGTCCCCTCGGTGTCAGGGGTGGACACTGAAGCTTTCTTT. It translates to CSVPSVSGVDTEAFF.

J is TRBJ1-5 and V is TRBV19; 8 bases are a match to TRBD1. The germline V gene encodes CDR1 LNHDA and CDR2 SQIVND (reference sequence). CDR3 length: 14 amino acids. V lost 5 bases, J lost 6 bases, and 6 bases stayed unmatched. This CDR3 reads CASSHGQGGQPQHF. CDR3 DNA sequence: TGTGCCAGTAGTCACGGACAGGGTGGTCAGCCCCAGCATTTT. The full variable domain, rest sourced from reference TRBV19 and TRBJ1-5, is DGGITQSPKYLFRKEGQNVTLSCEQNLNHDAMYWYRQDPGQGLRLIYYSQIVNDFQKGDIAEGYSVSREKKESFPLTVTSAQKNPTAFYLCASSHGQGGQPQHFGDGTRLSIL.

This clonotype appeared a few times. The rearrangement uses TRBV7-6 and TRBJ1-1; D is unresolved. Trimming cost V 5 bases and J 6 bases, with 25 bases left between them. Germline V lookup: CDR1 SGHVS, CDR2 FNYEAQ. This CDR3 spans 17 amino acids. The CDR3 DNA reads as TGTGCCAGCAGCCCCGGTGACTGGGAGTCTCTCGAGGCTGAAGCTTTCTTT. Its protein is CASSPGDWESLEAEAFF.

The J gene is TRBJ1-1, the V gene TRBV18; D gene ambiguous. The CDR3 contains 17 residues. Germline CDR1 is KGHSH and CDR2 is LQKENI. Deletions cut 0 bases from V and 1 base from J, with 15 bases between. The CDR3 DNA sequence: TGTGCCAGCTCACCACCGGGCAGCGGCGCTGCGAACACTGAAGCTTTCTTT. It translates to CASSPPGSGAANTEAFF.

This clonotype was counted between two and nine times. The J gene is TRBJ1-1, the V gene TRBV18; perhaps TRBD1 as D (5 bases). Germline V CDR1 and CDR2: KGHSH, LQKENI. There are 13 residues in the CDR3. Deletions cut 3 bases from V and 3 bases from J, with 8 bases between. The CDR3 reads CASSPDSYTEAFF. The CDR3 DNA is TGTGCCAGCTCACCCGACAGTTACACTGAAGCTTTCTTT.

This clonotype was counted between two and nine times. The chain joins TRBV12-3 or TRBV12-4 to TRBJ1-2, with TRBD1 matching 7 bases. J lost 1 base, V lost 5 bases, and 7 bases had no gene match. CDR3 length: 15 residues. The CDR3 sequence is CASSPQGSHNYGYTF. CDR3 coding DNA: TGTGCCAGCAGTCCACAGGGGTCACATAACTATGGCTACACCTTC.

V is TRBV6-1 and J is TRBJ2-7; possibly TRBD2 for D (5 bases). V lost 8 bases and J 0 bases, leaving 5 bases between the germline ends. The CDR3 loop spans 11 amino acids. Germline CDR1 MNHNS, CDR2 SASEGT. The CDR3 DNA reads TGTGCCAGCCGGGACTCCTACGAGCAGTACTTC. As protein: CASRDSYEQYF.

This clonotype came up a few times. The chain recombines TRBV7-2 with TRBJ1-1; D possibly corresponds to TRBD1 (6 bases). This CDR3 comprises 14 residues. From germline, CDR1 is SGHTA and CDR2 FQGNSA. V was shortened by 5 bases and J by 5 bases, with 15 bases between the two germline ends. The CDR3 sequence: CASSPRGGGTEAFF. The CDR3 bases are TGTGCCAGCAGCCCCAGGGGAGGGGGAACTGAAGCTTTCTTT.

This clonotype has just a few counts. The V call is TRBV10-1, the J call TRBJ1-1; D is unclear. The V gene lost 7 bases and the J gene lost 4 bases, with 16 bases spanning the gap. Germline CDR1 WNHNN, CDR2 SYGVQD (reference sequence). The CDR3 totals 14 residues. CDR3 amino acids: CASTIKMSTTEAFF. DNA for the CDR3: TGCGCCAGCACAATAAAAATGAGCACCACTGAAGCTTTCTTT.

This chain connects TRBV19 to TRBJ2-5; a weak D match, TRBD2 (5 bases). The germline CDR1 and CDR2 sequences are LNHDA and SQIVND (reference sequence). The CDR3 totals 16 residues. V shed 4 bases and J shed 5 bases, with 20 bases lying between them. CDR3: CASSTVAGQAGETQYF. The CDR3 nucleotides are TGTGCCAGTAGTACCGTCGCCGGGCAGGCGGGCGAGACCCAGTACTTC.

The V and J genes are TRBV5-1 and TRBJ2-2; possibly TRBD2 for D (5 bases). This CDR3 contains 16 residues. CDR1 SGHRS and CDR2 YFSETQ come from the germline V gene. V gave up 2 bases and J gave up 5 bases, with 16 bases separating them. The CDR3 coding sequence is TGCGCCAGCAGCTTTAATGGGGAGATCCATACCGGGGAGCTGTTTTTT. It specifies CASSFNGEIHTGELFF.